This entry concerns a single TCR beta chain. As yet, its antigen is unknown. The data are from a study of chemoradiotherapy in HPV16-positive cancers. Background on the study: A couple of HPV16-positive patients' cells yielded candidate HPV-specific clones and common motifs.

Repeated repertoire sampling spanned the course of chemoradiotherapy. Whole-study results and caveats: HPV-specific T cells were functionally defined from only two HPV16-positive patients.

Looked up from germline, CDR1 is SGHAT and CDR2 is FQNNGV. The CDR3 totals 16 residues. V was pared by 5 bases and J by 2 bases, with 9 bases of the junction left unmatched. Produced via immunoSEQ multiplex PCR; TCRdb's table is partial and in-frame only. The sample consists of 2,000 to 2,500 clones, approximately 90% of them appearing once. The V and J genes are TRBV11-2 and TRBJ2-1, with TRBD2 matching 7 bases. Material: tumor tissue, obtained from a patient who underwent chemoradiotherapy. The TCR was taken from a human donor with HPV-associated anogenital cancer. CDR3 DNA sequence: TGTGCCAGCAGCCCACCCCCTAGCGGAGCCTACAATGAGCAGTTCTTC. This encodes CASSPPPSGAYNEQFF.